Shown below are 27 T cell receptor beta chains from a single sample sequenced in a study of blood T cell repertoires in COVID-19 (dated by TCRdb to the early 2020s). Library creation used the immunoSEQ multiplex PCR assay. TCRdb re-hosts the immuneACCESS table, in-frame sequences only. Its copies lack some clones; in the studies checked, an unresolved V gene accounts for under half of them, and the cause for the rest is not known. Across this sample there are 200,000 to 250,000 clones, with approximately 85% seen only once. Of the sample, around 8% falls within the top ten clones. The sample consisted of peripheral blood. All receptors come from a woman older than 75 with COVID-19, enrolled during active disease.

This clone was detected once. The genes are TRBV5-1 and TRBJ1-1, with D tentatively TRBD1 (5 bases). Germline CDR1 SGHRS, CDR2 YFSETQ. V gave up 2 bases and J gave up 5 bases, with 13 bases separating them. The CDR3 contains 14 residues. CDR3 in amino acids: CASSFQQGQTEAFF. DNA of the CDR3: TGCGCCAGCAGCTTCCAGCAGGGTCAAACTGAAGCTTTCTTT.

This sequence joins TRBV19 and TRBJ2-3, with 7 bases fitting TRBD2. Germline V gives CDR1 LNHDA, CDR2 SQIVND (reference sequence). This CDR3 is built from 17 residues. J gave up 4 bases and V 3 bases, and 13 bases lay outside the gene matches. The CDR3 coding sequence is TGTGCCAGTAGTATCTCTCTTCCGGGGGGACGCGCAGATACGCAGTATTTT. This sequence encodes CASSISLPGGRADTQYF.

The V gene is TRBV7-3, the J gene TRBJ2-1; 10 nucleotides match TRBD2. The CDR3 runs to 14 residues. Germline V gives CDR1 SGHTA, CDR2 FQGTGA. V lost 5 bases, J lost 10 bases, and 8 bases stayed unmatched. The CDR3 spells CASSPTLGLAEQFF. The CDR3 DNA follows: TGTGCCAGCAGCCCAACCCTGGGACTAGCGGAGCAGTTCTTC.

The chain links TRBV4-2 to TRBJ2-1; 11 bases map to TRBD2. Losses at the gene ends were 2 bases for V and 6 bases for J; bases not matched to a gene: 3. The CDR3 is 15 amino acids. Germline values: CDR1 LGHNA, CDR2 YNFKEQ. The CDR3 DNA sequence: TGTGCCAGCAGCCAAACGCTAGCGGGGGGCAATGAGCAGTTCTTC. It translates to CASSQTLAGGNEQFF.

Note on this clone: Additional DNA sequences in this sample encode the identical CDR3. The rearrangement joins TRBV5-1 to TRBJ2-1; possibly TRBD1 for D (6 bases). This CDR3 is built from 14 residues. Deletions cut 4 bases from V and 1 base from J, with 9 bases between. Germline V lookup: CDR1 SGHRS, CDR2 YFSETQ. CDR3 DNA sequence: TGCGCCAGCAGCCCCGGACAGTCCTACAATGAGCAGTTCTTC. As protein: CASSPGQSYNEQFF.

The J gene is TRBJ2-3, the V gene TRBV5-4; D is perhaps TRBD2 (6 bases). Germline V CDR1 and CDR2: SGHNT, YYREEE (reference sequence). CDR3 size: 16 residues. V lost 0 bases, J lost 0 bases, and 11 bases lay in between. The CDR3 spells CASSLAGGASTDTQYF. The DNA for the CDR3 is TGTGCCAGCAGCTTGGCCGGAGGGGCGAGCACAGATACGCAGTATTTT.

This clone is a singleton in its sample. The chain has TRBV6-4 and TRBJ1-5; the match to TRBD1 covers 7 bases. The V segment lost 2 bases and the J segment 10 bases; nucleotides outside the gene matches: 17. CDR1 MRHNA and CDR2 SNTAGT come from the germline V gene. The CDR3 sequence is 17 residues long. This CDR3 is CASSDGFGQEVSGPQHF. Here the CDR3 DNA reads TGTGCCAGCAGTGACGGTTTCGGACAGGAGGTTTCAGGTCCCCAGCATTTT.

CDR3 region: CASGRGDEQYF. The CDR3 DNA reads as TGTGCCAGCGGCAGGGGAGACGAGCAGTACTTC. This rearrangement joins TRBV28 to TRBJ2-7; weak D call: TRBD1 (6 bases). Germline CDR1 is MDHEN and CDR2 is SYDVKM. V gave up 8 bases and J gave up 5 bases, with 10 bases separating them. The length of the CDR3 is 11 residues.

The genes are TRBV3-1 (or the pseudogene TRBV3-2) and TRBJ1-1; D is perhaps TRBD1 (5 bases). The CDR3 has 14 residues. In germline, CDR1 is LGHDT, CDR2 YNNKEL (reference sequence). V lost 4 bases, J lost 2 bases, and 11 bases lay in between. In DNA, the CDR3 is TGTGCCAGCAGCCTCACGGACACTAACACTGAAGCTTTCTTT. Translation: CASSLTDTNTEAFF.

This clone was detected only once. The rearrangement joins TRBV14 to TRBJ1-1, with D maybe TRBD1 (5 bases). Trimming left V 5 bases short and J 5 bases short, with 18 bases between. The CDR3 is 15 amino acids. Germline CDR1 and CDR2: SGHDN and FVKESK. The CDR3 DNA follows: TGTGCCAGCAGCAATCAACAGGCTGTGTCGACTGAAGCTTTCTTT. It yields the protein CASSNQQAVSTEAFF.

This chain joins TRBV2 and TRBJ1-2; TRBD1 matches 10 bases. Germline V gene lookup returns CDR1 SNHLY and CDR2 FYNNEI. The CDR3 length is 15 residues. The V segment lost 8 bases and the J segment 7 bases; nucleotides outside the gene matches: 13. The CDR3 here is CASLGSGQGIRGYTF. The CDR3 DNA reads TGTGCCAGCTTAGGTTCGGGACAGGGGATTCGTGGCTACACCTTC.

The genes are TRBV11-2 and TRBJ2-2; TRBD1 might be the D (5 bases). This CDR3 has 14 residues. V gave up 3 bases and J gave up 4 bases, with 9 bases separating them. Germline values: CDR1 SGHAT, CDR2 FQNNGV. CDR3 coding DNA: TGTGCCAGCAGCTTCTCAGGGTTCACCGGGGAGCTGTTTTTT. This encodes CASSFSGFTGELFF.

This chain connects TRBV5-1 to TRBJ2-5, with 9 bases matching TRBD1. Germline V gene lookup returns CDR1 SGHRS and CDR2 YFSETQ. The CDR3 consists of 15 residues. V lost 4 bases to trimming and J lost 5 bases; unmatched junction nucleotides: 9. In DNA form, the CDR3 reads TGCGCCAGCAGCGCCCAGACAGGGGGTGGCGAGACCCAGTACTTC. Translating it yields CASSAQTGGGETQYF.

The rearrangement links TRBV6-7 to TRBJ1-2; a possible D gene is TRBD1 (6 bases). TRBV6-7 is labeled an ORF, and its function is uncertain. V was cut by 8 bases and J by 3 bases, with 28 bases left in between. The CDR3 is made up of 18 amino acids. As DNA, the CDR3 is TGTGCCAGCGAAAGCTATTTCCCAAACCCCAGGGGCCACTATGGCTACACCTTC. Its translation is CASESYFPNPRGHYGYTF.

CDR3 nucleotide sequence: TGTGCCAGTAGCCTATACCAGGGGTCGACTGAAGCTTTCTTT. This gives the protein CASSLYQGSTEAFF. The chain uses TRBV19 and TRBJ1-1; D may be TRBD1 (6 bases). The V and J ends lost 6 bases and 5 bases respectively, with 16 bases between them. Germline V lookup: CDR1 LNHDA, CDR2 SQIVND (reference sequence). The CDR3 is made up of 14 amino acids.

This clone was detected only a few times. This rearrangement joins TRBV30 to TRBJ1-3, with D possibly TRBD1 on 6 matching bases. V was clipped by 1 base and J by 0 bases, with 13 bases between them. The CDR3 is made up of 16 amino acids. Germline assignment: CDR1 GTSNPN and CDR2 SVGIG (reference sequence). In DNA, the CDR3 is TGTGCCTGGAGTGCGGGACAACGGTACTCTGGAAACACCATATATTTT. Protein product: CAWSAGQRYSGNTIYF.

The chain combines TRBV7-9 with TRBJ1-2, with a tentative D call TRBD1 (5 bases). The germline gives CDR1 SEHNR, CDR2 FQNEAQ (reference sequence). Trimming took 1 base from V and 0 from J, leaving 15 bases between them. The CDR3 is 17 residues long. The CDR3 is CASSLESRGRANYGYTF. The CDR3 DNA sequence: TGTGCCAGCAGCTTAGAGTCTAGGGGCCGAGCTAACTATGGCTACACCTTC.

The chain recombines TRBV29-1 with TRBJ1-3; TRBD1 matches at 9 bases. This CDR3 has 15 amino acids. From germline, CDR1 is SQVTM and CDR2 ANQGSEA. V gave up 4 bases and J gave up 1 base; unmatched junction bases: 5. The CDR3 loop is CSVVLGQGSGNTIYF. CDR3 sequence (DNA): TGCAGCGTTGTCCTGGGACAGGGTTCTGGAAACACCATATATTTT.

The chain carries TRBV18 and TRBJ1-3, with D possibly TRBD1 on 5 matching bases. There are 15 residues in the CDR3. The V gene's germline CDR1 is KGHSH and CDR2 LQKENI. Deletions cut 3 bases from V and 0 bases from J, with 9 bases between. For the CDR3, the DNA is TGTGCCAGCTCACCGGGGGGTACCTCTGGAAACACCATATATTTT. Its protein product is CASSPGGTSGNTIYF.

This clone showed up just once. Here the CDR3 reads CASSRDSRLSGNTIYF. For the CDR3, the DNA is TGTGCCAGCAGTAGGGACAGCCGACTTTCTGGAAACACCATATATTTT. The rearrangement links TRBV28 to TRBJ1-3, with 7 bases aligning to TRBD1. V shed 5 bases, J shed 1 base, and the junction held 8 bases outside the gene matches. Germline CDR1 reads MDHEN; CDR2 reads SYDVKM. This CDR3 spans 16 amino acids. Using reference TRBV28 and TRBJ1-3 for the parts outside the CDR3, the full variable domain is DVKVTQSSRYLVKRTGEKVFLECVQDMDHENMFWYRQDPGLGLRLIYFSYDVKMKEKGDIPEGYSVSREKKERFSLILESASTNQTSMYLCASSRDSRLSGNTIYFGEGSWLTVV.

As DNA, the CDR3 is TGTGCCAGCAGCCAAGGGACAGCAGTTCCTAATTCACCCCTCCACTTT. It yields the protein CASSQGTAVPNSPLHF. V usage is TRBV3-1 (or the pseudogene TRBV3-2) and J usage is TRBJ1-6; possibly TRBD1 for D (6 bases). Per the germline V gene, CDR1 is LGHDT and CDR2 is YNNKEL (reference sequence). Trimming cost V 1 base and J 6 bases, with 13 bases left between them. This CDR3 region has 16 residues.

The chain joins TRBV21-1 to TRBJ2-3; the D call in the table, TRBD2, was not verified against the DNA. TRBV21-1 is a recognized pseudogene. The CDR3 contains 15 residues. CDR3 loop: CASSKAPTRADTQYF. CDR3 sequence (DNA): TGTGCCAGCAGCAAAGCCCCGACTAGGGCAGATACGCAGTATTTT.

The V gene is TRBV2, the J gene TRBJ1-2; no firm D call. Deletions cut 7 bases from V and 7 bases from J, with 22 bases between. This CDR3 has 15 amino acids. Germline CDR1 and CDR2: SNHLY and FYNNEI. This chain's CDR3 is CASIQDDIYAGGYTF. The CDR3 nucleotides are TGTGCCAGCATCCAAGACGACATCTACGCTGGTGGCTACACCTTC.

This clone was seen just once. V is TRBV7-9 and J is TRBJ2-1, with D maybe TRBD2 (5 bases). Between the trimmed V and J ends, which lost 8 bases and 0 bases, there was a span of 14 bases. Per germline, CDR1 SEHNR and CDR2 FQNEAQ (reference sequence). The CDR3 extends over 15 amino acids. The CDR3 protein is CASVRRTSSYNEQFF. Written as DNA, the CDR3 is TGTGCCAGCGTTAGGCGAACTAGCTCCTACAATGAGCAGTTCTTC.

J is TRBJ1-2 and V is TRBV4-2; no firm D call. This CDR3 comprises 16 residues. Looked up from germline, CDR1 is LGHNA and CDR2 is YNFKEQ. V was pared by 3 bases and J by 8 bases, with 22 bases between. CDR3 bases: TGTGCCAGCAGCCAGGGCGGCGGAACCGGAACGGGGGGCTACACCTTC. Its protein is CASSQGGGTGTGGYTF.

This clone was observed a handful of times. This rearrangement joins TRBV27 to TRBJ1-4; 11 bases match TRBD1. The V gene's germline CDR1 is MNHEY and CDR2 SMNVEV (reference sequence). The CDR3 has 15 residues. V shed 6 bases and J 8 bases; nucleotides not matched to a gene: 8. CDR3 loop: CASSKGTGGLEKLFF. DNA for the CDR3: TGTGCCAGCAGCAAGGGGACAGGGGGACTAGAAAAACTGTTTTTT.

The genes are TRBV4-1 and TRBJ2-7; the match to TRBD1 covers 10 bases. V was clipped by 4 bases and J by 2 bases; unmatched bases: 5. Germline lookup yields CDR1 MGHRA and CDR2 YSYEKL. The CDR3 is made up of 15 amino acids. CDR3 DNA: TGCGCCAGCAGCCGCGGGACAGGGGATCCCTACGAGCAGTACTTC. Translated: CASSRGTGDPYEQYF.